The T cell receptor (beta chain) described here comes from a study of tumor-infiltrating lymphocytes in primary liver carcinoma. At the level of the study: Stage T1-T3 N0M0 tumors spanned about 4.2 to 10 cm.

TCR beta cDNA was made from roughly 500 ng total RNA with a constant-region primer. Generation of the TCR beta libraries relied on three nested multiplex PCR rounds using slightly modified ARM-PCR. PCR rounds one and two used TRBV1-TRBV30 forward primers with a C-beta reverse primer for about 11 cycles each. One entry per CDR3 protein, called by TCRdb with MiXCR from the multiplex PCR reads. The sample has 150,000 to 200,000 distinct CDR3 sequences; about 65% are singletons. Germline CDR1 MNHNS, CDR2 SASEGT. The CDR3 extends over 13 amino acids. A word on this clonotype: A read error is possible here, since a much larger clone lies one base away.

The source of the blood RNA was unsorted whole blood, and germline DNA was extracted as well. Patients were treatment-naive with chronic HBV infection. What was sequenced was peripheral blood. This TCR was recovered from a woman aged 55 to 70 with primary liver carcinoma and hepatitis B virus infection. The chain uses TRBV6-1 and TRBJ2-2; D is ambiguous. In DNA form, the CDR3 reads TGTACCAGCAGTGAAGTCCCAGCCGGGGAGCTGTTTTTT. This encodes CTSSEVPAGELFF.